A single sample is the source of the 21 T cell receptor beta chains below, sequenced in a study of cytomegalovirus exposure and HLA in healthy donors. PCR used 60 Vbeta primers and 13 Jbeta primers. Sequenced by immunoSEQ multiplex PCR; TCRdb stores in-frame clones only, minus some. The profile shows about 77,000 clones, approximately 78% of them singletons. The sequencing sample was made of PBMCs. These receptors all come from a man in his forties or fifties in good health and CMV-seronegative.

The chain is built from TRBV5-1 and TRBJ1-2; 8 bases map to TRBD1. The V gene end was trimmed by 5 bases and the J gene end by 0 bases; junction bases not matched to a gene: 9. CDR3 size: 16 residues. Germline V lookup: CDR1 SGHRS, CDR2 YFSETQ. The CDR3 sequence is CASRVGLQGANYGYTF. CDR3 in DNA: TGCGCCAGCAGGGTTGGGCTACAGGGGGCTAACTATGGCTACACCTTC.

This clone was counted once. At one end, the junction sequence differs from germline, possibly due to a read error. CDR3: CSSRDGQYQNTEAFF. The CDR3 coding sequence is TGTTCCAGCAGGGATGGACAGTATCAGAACACTGAAGCTTTCTTT. V is TRBV2 and J is TRBJ1-1, with a weak D call TRBD1 (6 bases). The CDR3 is made up of 15 amino acids. Germline CDR1 is SNHLY and CDR2 is FYNNEI.

This clone was seen a few times. This rearrangement joins TRBV6-5 to TRBJ2-2, with D unresolved. Trimming took off 8 bases at V and 2 bases at J, with 6 bases between the two ends. This CDR3 has 12 residues. The germline V gene has CDR1 MNHEY and CDR2 SVGAGI. The CDR3 loop reads CASGSNTGELFF. The CDR3 coding sequence is TGTGCCAGCGGCTCCAACACCGGGGAGCTGTTTTTT.

V and J are TRBV29-1 and TRBJ1-1, with 8 positions matching TRBD1. Trimming removed 8 bases from V and 1 base from J; junction bases left unmatched: 6. The length of the CDR3 is 13 residues. The germline CDR1 and CDR2 sequences are SQVTM and ANQGSEA. The CDR3 is CSPHGQGNTEAFF. CDR3 DNA sequence: TGCAGCCCTCACGGACAGGGGAACACTGAAGCTTTCTTT.

The chain is built from TRBV19 and TRBJ1-5; 10 positions agree with TRBD1. Per germline, CDR1 LNHDA and CDR2 SQIVND (reference sequence). The J segment lost 8 bases and the V segment lost 3 bases, leaving 4 bases of the junction unmatched. The CDR3 has 14 amino acids. DNA for the CDR3: TGTGCCAGTAGTATGGGACAGGGGCAGGAGCCCCAGCATTTT. As protein: CASSMGQGQEPQHF.

This clone has only one observation. The V call is TRBV19, the J call TRBJ2-7; TRBD1 agrees at 8 bases. The CDR3 totals 15 residues. Germline trimming cut 5 bases from V and 5 bases from J; bases unmatched to any gene: 11. Per the germline V gene, CDR1 is LNHDA and CDR2 is SQIVND (reference sequence). The CDR3 here is CASSSQDRVFHEQYF. The CDR3 DNA is TGTGCCAGTAGTTCTCAGGACAGGGTCTTTCACGAGCAGTACTTC.

The chain recombines TRBV7-9 with TRBJ2-2, with 7 nucleotides matching TRBD1. Germline V gene lookup returns CDR1 SEHNR and CDR2 FQNEAQ (reference sequence). This CDR3 has 15 amino acids. J lost 1 base, V lost 5 bases, and 4 bases had no gene match. The CDR3 sequence: CASSQDRRNTGELFF. The CDR3 nucleotides read TGTGCCAGCAGCCAGGACAGGAGGAACACCGGGGAGCTGTTTTTT. Variable domain in full (rest from reference TRBV7-9 and TRBJ2-2): DTGVSQNPRHKITKRGQNVTFRCDPISEHNRLYWYRQTLGQGPEFLTYFQNEAQLEKSRLLSDRFSAERPKGSFSTLEIQRTEQGDSAMYLCASSQDRRNTGELFFGEGSRLTVL.

The J gene is TRBJ2-5, the V gene TRBV29-1; perhaps TRBD2 as D (6 bases). The J call could be wrong; TRBJ2-7 is a better fit for the DNA end. The CDR3 covers 13 residues. CDR1 SQVTM and CDR2 ANQGSEA come from the germline V gene. CDR3 residues: CSVESGGGVEQYF. The CDR3 DNA reads as TGCAGCGTTGAGAGTGGAGGAGGGGTCGAGCAGTACTTC.

The chain uses TRBV29-1 and TRBJ1-3, with 8 bases fitting TRBD1. Germline V gene sequence: CDR1 SQVTM, CDR2 ANQGSEA. Germline trimming cut 7 bases from V and 4 bases from J; bases unmatched to any gene: 9. The CDR3 has 14 amino acids. CDR3 in DNA: TGCAGCGCTCAGACAGGGGCGTGGGGAAACACCATATATTTT. The encoded protein is CSAQTGAWGNTIYF.

The chain couples TRBV29-1 to TRBJ1-1, with no clear D. The CDR3 spans 11 residues. Germline V gene lookup returns CDR1 SQVTM and CDR2 ANQGSEA. Between the trimmed V and J ends, which lost 5 bases and 11 bases, there was a span of 15 bases. The CDR3 nucleotides are TGCAGCGTTTTCCGGGGTTTAATGGCTTTCTTT. Translation gives CSVFRGLMAFF.

The genes are TRBV19 and TRBJ1-5; 7 bases match TRBD1. This CDR3 has 16 amino acids. In germline, CDR1 is LNHDA, CDR2 SQIVND (reference sequence). V trimming: 5 bases; J trimming: 6 bases; junction bases outside the gene matches: 13. The CDR3 region has the DNA TGTGCCAGTAGTCCGGACCCAGGGGGTATCGGTCAGCCCCAGCATTTT. Protein: CASSPDPGGIGQPQHF. The full variable domain, rest sourced from reference TRBV19 and TRBJ1-5, is DGGITQSPKYLFRKEGQNVTLSCEQNLNHDAMYWYRQDPGQGLRLIYYSQIVNDFQKGDIAEGYSVSREKKESFPLTVTSAQKNPTAFYLCASSPDPGGIGQPQHFGDGTRLSIL.

The rearrangement joins TRBV7-3 to TRBJ1-4; possible D gene TRBD1, 5 bases. Germline lookup yields CDR1 SGHTA and CDR2 FQGTGA. Trimming took 1 base from V and 8 from J, leaving 14 bases between them. This CDR3 contains 15 residues. CDR3 in amino acids: CASSLNGQGGEKLFF. Written as DNA, the CDR3 is TGTGCCAGCAGCTTAAATGGGCAGGGAGGAGAAAAACTGTTTTTT. Combining the CDR3 with reference TRBV7-3 and TRBJ1-4 gives the whole variable domain GAGVSQTPSNKVTEKGKYVELRCDPISGHTALYWYRQSLGQGPEFLIYFQGTGAADDSGLPNDRFFAVRPEGSVSTLKIQRTERGDSAVYLCASSLNGQGGEKLFFGSGTQLSVL.

This chain joins TRBV5-6 and TRBJ1-5; 9 bases align to TRBD1. This CDR3 is 14 amino acids long. CDR1 is SGHDT and CDR2 is YYEEEE in the germline V gene. The trim removed 4 bases at V and 6 bases at J, leaving 5 bases unmatched. CDR3 in DNA: TGTGCCAGCAGCGTGGGACAGGGTGGTCAGCCCCAGCATTTT. Translating it yields CASSVGQGGQPQHF. The variable domain in full, completed from reference TRBV5-6 and TRBJ1-5, reads DAGVTQSPTHLIKTRGQQVTLRCSPKSGHDTVSWYQQALGQGPQFIFQYYEEEERQRGNFPDRFSGHQFPNYSSELNVNALLLGDSALYLCASSVGQGGQPQHFGDGTRLSIL.

This clone has only one observation. The CDR3 protein is CASIRDRLNQPQHF. Here the CDR3 DNA reads TGTGCCAGCATACGGGACAGGTTAAATCAGCCCCAGCATTTT. The chain is built from TRBV2 and TRBJ1-5; TRBD1 matches at 8 bases. J was trimmed by 4 bases and V by 7 bases; bases with no gene match: 6. The CDR3 loop spans 14 amino acids. In germline, CDR1 is SNHLY, CDR2 FYNNEI. Variable domain in full (rest from reference TRBV2 and TRBJ1-5): EPEVTQTPSHQVTQMGQEVILRCVPISNHLYFYWYRQILGQKVEFLVSFYNNEISEKSEIFDDQFSVERPDGSNFTLKIRSTKLEDSAMYFCASIRDRLNQPQHFGDGTRLSIL.

The gene calls are TRBV7-6 and TRBJ2-1; TRBD2 matches at 10 bases. After removal of 5 bases from V and 8 bases from J, the junction contained 12 bases not matched to a gene. Germline assignment: CDR1 SGHVS and CDR2 FNYEAQ. The CDR3 totals 16 residues. The CDR3 loop reads CASSPRGSGGAHEQFF. The CDR3 DNA sequence: TGTGCCAGCAGCCCCCGGGGGAGCGGGGGGGCTCATGAGCAGTTCTTC.

The gene calls are TRBV19 and TRBJ1-5; D gene ambiguous. From germline, CDR1 is LNHDA and CDR2 SQIVND (reference sequence). The V gene lost 3 bases and the J gene lost 5 bases, with 17 bases spanning the gap. The CDR3 is 16 amino acids. As DNA, the CDR3 is TGTGCCAGTAGTATGCAAGCCGCGGGCAGTTATCAGCCCCAGCATTTT. Amino acid sequence: CASSMQAAGSYQPQHF.

This clone occurred a few times. The chain carries TRBV10-3 and TRBJ2-7; TRBD2 matches at 13 bases. Losses at the gene ends were 10 bases for V and 8 bases for J; bases not matched to a gene: 8. Germline V lookup: CDR1 ENHRY, CDR2 SYGVKD. This CDR3 spans 13 amino acids. CDR3 nucleotide sequence: TGTGCCACGGCACTAGCGGGGGGGAATCAGCAGTACTTC. It yields the protein CATALAGGNQQYF.

The DNA of the CDR3 is TGTGCCAGCATAACATATAACAATGAGCAGTTCTTC. This codes for CASITYNNEQFF. This chain links TRBV28 with TRBJ2-1; D is unclear. CDR3 size: 12 residues. Trimming cost V 7 bases and J 5 bases, with 9 bases left between them. The V gene's germline CDR1 is MDHEN and CDR2 SYDVKM.

This chain's CDR3 is CASSLEEGAGSPLHF. The CDR3 nucleotides read TGTGCCAGCAGCTTAGAAGAGGGGGCGGGTTCACCCCTCCACTTT. The J gene is TRBJ1-6, the V gene TRBV7-8, with 7 bases identical to TRBD1. The CDR3 contains 15 residues. Germline V gene lookup returns CDR1 SGHVS and CDR2 FQNEAQ. The J segment lost 9 bases and the V segment lost 1 base, leaving 6 bases of the junction unmatched.

The chain couples TRBV23-1 to TRBJ2-7; the D gene is possibly TRBD1 (5 bases). TRBV23-1 is assigned to the ORF class and has an uncertain function. There are 16 residues in the CDR3. V was clipped by 2 bases and J by 4 bases, with 18 bases between them. The CDR3 reads CASSQGASHPLYEQYF. The CDR3 region has the DNA TGCGCCAGCAGTCAAGGGGCAAGTCACCCGTTGTACGAGCAGTACTTC.

This clone was observed once. This chain uses TRBV19 with TRBJ2-5; D is undetermined. Germline V lookup: CDR1 LNHDA, CDR2 SQIVND (reference sequence). Deletions cut 8 bases from V and 11 bases from J, with 9 bases between. The CDR3 runs to 9 residues. In DNA, the CDR3 is TGTGCCAGTGGCAAGGAGCAGTACTTC. Amino acids: CASGKEQYF.